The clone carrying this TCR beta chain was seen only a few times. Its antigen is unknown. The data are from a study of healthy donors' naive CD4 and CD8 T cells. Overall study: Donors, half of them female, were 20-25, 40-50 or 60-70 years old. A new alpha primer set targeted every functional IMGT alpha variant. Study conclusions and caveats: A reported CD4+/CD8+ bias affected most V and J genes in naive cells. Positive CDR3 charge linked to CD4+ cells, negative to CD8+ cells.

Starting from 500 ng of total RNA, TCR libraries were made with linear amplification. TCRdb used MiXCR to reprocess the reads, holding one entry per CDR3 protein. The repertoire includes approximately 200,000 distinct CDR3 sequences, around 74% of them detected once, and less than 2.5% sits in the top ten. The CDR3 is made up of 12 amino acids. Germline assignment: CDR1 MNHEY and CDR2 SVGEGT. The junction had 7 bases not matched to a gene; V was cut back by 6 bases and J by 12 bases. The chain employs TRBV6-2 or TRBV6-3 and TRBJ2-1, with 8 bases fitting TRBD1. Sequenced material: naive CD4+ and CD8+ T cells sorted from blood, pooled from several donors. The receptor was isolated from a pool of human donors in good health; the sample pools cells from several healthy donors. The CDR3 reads CASSPDRGGQFF. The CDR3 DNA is TGTGCCAGCAGCCCTGACAGGGGTGGGCAGTTCTTC.